This T cell receptor beta chain was documented in a study of T cell responses to AZD1222 COVID-19 vaccine. Notes on the study in general: There were mostly white British donors and more females than males, and clonal diversity was possibly underestimated. At study baseline, merely over 5 AZD1222 recipients were seropositive. Close to half of spike-specific TCRs reportedly recognize unmutated variant regions.

TCRdb keeps only in-frame clones here, not all; method: immunoSEQ multiplex PCR. This table holds 65,000 to 80,000 clones, approximately 83% found once. It was second doses at about 4 or about 12 weeks that were pooled. This clone was seen just once. Its antigen remains unidentified. Germline CDR1 and CDR2: LGHDT and YNNKEL (reference sequence). This CDR3 has 13 amino acids. Unmatched junction bases numbered 3, after V lost 5 bases and J lost 6 bases. V gene TRBV3-1 (or the pseudogene TRBV3-2) combines with J gene TRBJ2-2, with 7 nucleotides matching TRBD1. Sequences were derived from peripheral blood, sampled 28 days after the second AZD1222 dose. The clonotype comes from an adult who received the AZD1222 COVID-19 vaccine. The CDR3 DNA reads as TGTGCCAGCAGCAGTCAGGGGGCCGGGGAGCTGTTTTTT. Translation: CASSSQGAGELFF.